This T cell receptor beta chain was sequenced for a study of T cell responses to AZD1222 COVID-19 vaccine. Findings and caveats of the study: An increase in Spike-specific TCR breadth and depth was observed after two AZD1222 doses. Seropositive status at baseline applied to only 6 or 7 AZD1222 recipients. Most donors were white British, females outnumbered males, and clonal diversity was possibly underestimated.

With 8 bases clipped from V and 10 bases from J, the junction kept 12 bases outside the gene matches. Germline V gene data show CDR1 as LNHNV and CDR2 as YYDKDF (reference sequence). This CDR3 is built from 15 residues. The method was immunoSEQ multiplex PCR; TCRdb's version includes in-frame clones alone and lacks a portion of them. The sample yields approximately 160,000 clones, around 94% seen once. Turning to this clone: The antigen remains unidentified.

The sequence derives from an adult in good health. Here the sequenced sample was peripheral blood, taken on day 0 of AZD1222 vaccination. This chain uses TRBV15 with TRBJ1-6, with 9 bases matching TRBD1. The CDR3 protein is CATRPGTGKVSPLHF. The CDR3 DNA is TGTGCCACCCGTCCCGGGACAGGGAAAGTATCACCCCTCCACTTT.